Listed here are 32 T cell receptor beta chains from one sample, sequenced in a study of response to subunit inactivated influenza vaccine. TCRdb reanalysed the RT-PCR reads using MiXCR and keeps one entry per CDR3 protein. The table has a few hundred thousand distinct CDR3 sequences, about 15% seen once. The sample here was PBMCs from blood, taken 12 days after vaccination. The source is a middle-aged man who received an inactivated influenza vaccine.

This chain links TRBV20-1 with TRBJ2-3; TRBD1 matches at 8 bases. J was trimmed by 6 bases and V by 0 bases; bases with no gene match: 8. CDR3 length equals 15 residues. The germline CDR1 and CDR2 sequences are DFQATT and SNEGSKA (reference sequence). The CDR3 loop is CSARDPQGAADTQYF. The CDR3 nucleotides read TGCAGTGCTAGAGATCCCCAGGGGGCGGCTGATACGCAGTATTTT.

This clonotype showed up many times. J is TRBJ2-7 and V is TRBV5-1; no firm D call. V was trimmed by 0 bases and J by 2 bases, leaving 9 bases between them. The CDR3 length is 14 residues. CDR1 SGHRS and CDR2 YFSETQ come from the germline V gene. CDR3 DNA: TGCGCCAGCAGCTTGGATTCCGCGACCTACGAGCAGTACTTC. Translation: CASSLDSATYEQYF.

The V and J genes are TRBV12-3 or TRBV12-4 and TRBJ2-1, with D unclear. This CDR3 is 14 amino acids long. V lost 4 bases to trimming and J lost 6 bases, with 13 bases between them. The CDR3 sequence is CASSSLWSSNEQFF. CDR3 DNA sequence: TGTGCCAGCAGTTCCCTATGGTCTAGCAATGAGCAGTTCTTC.

This clonotype was recorded at least ten times. The chain has TRBV5-6 and TRBJ2-3; D is possibly TRBD1 or TRBD2 (5 bases each). The CDR3 length is 15 residues. Germline V gene sequence: CDR1 SGHDT, CDR2 YYEEEE. V was shortened by 4 bases and J by 1 base, with 13 bases between the two germline ends. As DNA, the CDR3 is TGTGCCAGCAGCCCGGGACCTGGGGGCACAGATACGCAGTATTTT. Its translation: CASSPGPGGTDTQYF.

CDR3 nucleotide sequence: TGTGCCAGCAGCCAAGTGGCCTGGGGTATTTCCTCACCCCTCCACTTT. Residues: CASSQVAWGISSPLHF. The chain has TRBV4-2 and TRBJ1-6; D ambiguous. Trimming took off 1 base at V and 10 bases at J, with 17 bases between the two ends. The CDR3 loop spans 16 amino acids. The germline CDR1 and CDR2 sequences are LGHNA and YNFKEQ.

This clonotype was observed many times. This sequence joins TRBV30 and TRBJ1-1, with D perhaps matching TRBD1 (5 bases). The V end was cut by 0 bases, the J end by 4 bases, with 9 bases between. The CDR3 is made up of 13 amino acids. Germline-derived CDR1 and CDR2 are GTSNPN and SVGIG (reference sequence). DNA for the CDR3: TGTGCCTGGAGTGTTTACGGGGGCACTGAAGCTTTCTTT. It codes for CAWSVYGGTEAFF.

Only a few counts were recorded for this clonotype. The chain has TRBV5-4 and TRBJ2-1; TRBD2 matches 8 bases. V dropped 4 bases and J dropped 6; count of bases not matched to a gene: 9. This CDR3 contains 15 residues. CDR1 and CDR2 from the germline V gene are SGHNT and YYREEE (reference sequence). In DNA form, the CDR3 reads TGTGCCAGCAGCCTCGCGGGGGGCCAGAGCAATGAGCAGTTCTTC. Its protein product is CASSLAGGQSNEQFF.

The table lists this clonotype with a few counts. V gene TRBV6-1 combines with J gene TRBJ2-2, with TRBD2 matching 14 bases. V dropped 6 bases and J dropped 4; count of bases not matched to a gene: 4. Germline lookup yields CDR1 MNHNS and CDR2 SASEGT. The CDR3 extends over 16 amino acids. The CDR3 sequence is CASRRTSGRSTGELFF. The CDR3 bases are TGTGCCAGCAGAAGGACTAGCGGGAGGAGCACCGGGGAGCTGTTTTTT.

The sample holds a few counts of this clonotype. The chain employs TRBV7-2 and TRBJ2-7; unclear D gene. Germline V gene lookup returns CDR1 SGHTA and CDR2 FQGNSA. The CDR3 totals 15 residues. V shed 2 bases and J shed 4 bases, with 15 bases lying between them. DNA for the CDR3: TGTGCCAGCAGCTTACGCAGGATCGGGTCGTACGAGCAGTACTTC. It codes for CASSLRRIGSYEQYF.

This clonotype turned up a few times. The genes are TRBV12-3 or TRBV12-4 and TRBJ2-5; D is possibly TRBD2 (5 bases). V lost 6 bases and J lost 2, with 13 bases in between. The CDR3 is 14 amino acids. CDR3 loop: CASRWTGGQETQYF. As DNA, the CDR3 is TGTGCCAGCAGATGGACTGGAGGTCAAGAGACCCAGTACTTC.

The chain joins TRBV6-1 to TRBJ1-2; 10 bases are a match to TRBD1. The CDR3 is 14 amino acids. Germline values: CDR1 MNHNS, CDR2 SASEGT. J gave up 8 bases and V 2 bases, and 5 bases lay outside the gene matches. The CDR3 DNA follows: TGTGCCAGCAGTGAACAGGGACAGGGGTCAGGCTACACCTTC. Translation: CASSEQGQGSGYTF.

There are a few counts of this clonotype. V and J are TRBV7-6 and TRBJ2-1; 7 bases map to TRBD2. The germline V gene has CDR1 SGHVS and CDR2 FNYEAQ. CDR3 size: 17 residues. The junction had 6 bases not matched to a gene; V was cut back by 1 base and J by 0 bases. DNA for the CDR3: TGTGCCAGCAGCTTAGAGGGACTATTGTACTCCTACAATGAGCAGTTCTTC. This codes for CASSLEGLLYSYNEQFF.

The CDR3 coding sequence is TGTGCCAGTAGTATTCTAGGGGACACCTACGAGCAGTACTTC. It specifies CASSILGDTYEQYF. The J gene is TRBJ2-7, the V gene TRBV19; the D gene is possibly TRBD1 (6 bases). Trimming took 3 bases from V and 2 from J, leaving 11 bases between them. The CDR3 runs 14 residues. Germline assignment: CDR1 LNHDA and CDR2 SQIVND (reference sequence).

The CDR3 protein is CATSSRDFNEQFF. DNA for the CDR3: TGTGCCACCAGCAGCCGGGACTTCAATGAGCAGTTCTTC. The chain couples TRBV15 to TRBJ2-1; tentatively, D is TRBD2 (6 bases). The CDR3 contains 13 residues. Germline values: CDR1 LNHNV, CDR2 YYDKDF (reference sequence). V lost 3 bases and J 6 bases, leaving 9 bases between the germline ends.

This clonotype was counted only a few times. The chain has TRBV2 and TRBJ1-1; 10 bases fit TRBD1. The CDR3 has 13 amino acids. Germline CDR1 SNHLY, CDR2 FYNNEI. The junction had 3 bases not matched to a gene; V was cut back by 5 bases and J by 6 bases. The chain's CDR3 is CASSKGTGAEAFF. The CDR3 coding sequence is TGTGCCAGCAGTAAAGGGACAGGGGCTGAAGCTTTCTTT.

The rearrangement links TRBV25-1 to TRBJ2-2; 8 bases agree with TRBD1. The germline CDR1 and CDR2 sequences are MGHDK and SYGVNS. Trimming cost V 1 base and J 4 bases; bases outside gene matches: 2. The CDR3 consists of 15 residues. In nucleotides, the CDR3 is TGTGCCAGCAGTGAATGGGGACAGGTCACCGGGGAGCTGTTTTTT. As protein: CASSEWGQVTGELFF.

This clonotype was seen repeatedly, ten times or more. The J gene is TRBJ2-7, the V gene TRBV4-1; 7 bases agree with TRBD2. V trimming: 2 bases; J trimming: 4 bases; junction bases outside the gene matches: 5. The CDR3 runs 14 residues. Germline CDR1 and CDR2: MGHRA and YSYEKL. The CDR3 loop is CASSQSGTTYEQYF. CDR3 sequence (DNA): TGCGCCAGCAGCCAATCCGGGACTACTTACGAGCAGTACTTC.

This clonotype was seen a handful of times. The rearrangement joins TRBV9 to TRBJ2-7; 13 nucleotides line up with TRBD2. V trimming: 0 bases; J trimming: 4 bases; junction bases outside the gene matches: 1. Germline-derived CDR1 and CDR2 are SGDLS and YYNGEE. The CDR3 sequence is 15 residues long. For the CDR3, the DNA is TGTGCCAGCAGCGTAGGGACTAGCGGGAGTTACGAGCAGTACTTC. It encodes CASSVGTSGSYEQYF. Full variable domain (rest looked up from reference TRBV9 and TRBJ2-7): DSGVTQTPKHLITATGQRVTLRCSPRSGDLSVYWYQQSLDQGLQFLIQYYNGEERAKGNILERFSAQQFPDLHSELNLSSLELGDSALYFCASSVGTSGSYEQYFGPGTRLTVT.

CDR3 DNA: TGTGCCAGCAGCGCCGTTGGGAGCGGGCTCGATACGCAGTATTTT. Amino acid sequence: CASSAVGSGLDTQYF. The rearrangement uses TRBV7-2 and TRBJ2-3, with D perhaps matching TRBD2 (6 bases). In germline, CDR1 is SGHTA, CDR2 FQGNSA. Deletions cut 5 bases from V and 6 bases from J, with 18 bases between. The length of the CDR3 is 15 residues. Complete variable domain (other parts from reference TRBV7-2 and TRBJ2-3): GAGVSQSPSNKVTEKGKDVELRCDPISGHTALYWYRQSLGQGLEFLIYFQGNSAPDKSGLPSDRFSAERTGGSVSTLTIQRTQQEDSAVYLCASSAVGSGLDTQYFGPGTRLTVL.

This clonotype was detected a few times. This sequence joins TRBV7-9 and TRBJ2-2, with D possibly being TRBD1 (5 bases). From germline, CDR1 is SEHNR and CDR2 FQNEAQ (reference sequence). The V end was cut by 1 base, the J end by 1 base, with 10 bases between. The CDR3 has 16 amino acids. The CDR3 DNA is TGTGCCAGCAGCTTAGGCCTGGGGCGGAACACCGGGGAGCTGTTTTTT. Its protein product is CASSLGLGRNTGELFF.

The chain recombines TRBV6-6 with TRBJ1-5; no definite D call. V lost 6 bases to trimming and J lost 4 bases, with 10 bases between them. The CDR3 sequence is 13 residues long. Germline CDR1 is MNHNY and CDR2 is SVGAGI (reference sequence). CDR3 residues: CASSSNPNQPQHF. For the CDR3, the DNA is TGTGCCAGCAGCTCTAACCCGAATCAGCCCCAGCATTTT.

A few counts support this clonotype. The gene calls are TRBV7-2 and TRBJ2-7, with D perhaps TRBD2 (5 bases). CDR1 SGHTA and CDR2 FQGNSA come from the germline V gene. The germline V and J ends were trimmed by 0 bases and 0 bases, with 9 bases remaining between them. The CDR3 length is 15 residues. CDR3 loop: CASSLAGLISYEQYF. The CDR3 nucleotides are TGTGCCAGCAGCTTAGCCGGACTGATCTCCTACGAGCAGTACTTC.

This clonotype was observed a few times. The V call is TRBV4-2, the J call TRBJ2-1; weak D call: TRBD1 (5 bases). The CDR3 spans 16 residues. V lost 0 bases to trimming and J lost 1 base, with 10 bases between them. Germline CDR1 reads LGHNA; CDR2 reads YNFKEQ. CDR3 sequence reads: CASSQEKTVSYNEQFF. The CDR3 bases are TGTGCCAGCAGCCAAGAGAAGACAGTTTCCTACAATGAGCAGTTCTTC.

With regard to this clonotype: A read error may account for a junction end that differs from germline. Here the CDR3 reads CASSLMRTDPQYF. The CDR3 nucleotides are TGTGCCAGCAGCTTAATGAGGACAGATCCGCAGTATTTT. This rearrangement joins TRBV7-2 to TRBJ2-3; D possibly corresponds to TRBD1 (6 bases). The CDR3 sequence is 13 residues long. Germline values: CDR1 SGHTA, CDR2 FQGNSA.

This rearrangement joins TRBV4-2 to TRBJ1-1, with 7 nucleotides matching TRBD1. Germline V gene sequence: CDR1 LGHNA, CDR2 YNFKEQ. The CDR3 consists of 15 residues. V trimming: 2 bases; J trimming: 1 base; junction bases outside the gene matches: 4. As DNA, the CDR3 is TGTGCCAGCAGCCAAAACAGGGGAAGGAACACTGAAGCTTTCTTT. The encoded protein is CASSQNRGRNTEAFF.

This rearrangement joins TRBV12-3 or TRBV12-4 to TRBJ2-7; TRBD1 might be the D (6 bases). This CDR3 has 14 amino acids. The ends were cut back, 5 bases at V and 4 bases at J, with 15 bases in the middle. The CDR3 loop reads CASSPIGQMYEQYF. The CDR3 DNA sequence: TGTGCCAGCAGTCCCATCGGACAGATGTACGAGCAGTACTTC.

The chain uses TRBV18 and TRBJ2-1; D is possibly TRBD1 (6 bases). Germline-derived CDR1 and CDR2 are KGHSH and LQKENI. The CDR3 sequence is 15 residues long. Trimming cost V 1 base and J 7 bases, with 14 bases left between them. This CDR3 reads CASSPQTGWGNEQFF. The CDR3 nucleotides read TGTGCCAGCTCACCACAAACAGGGTGGGGGAATGAGCAGTTCTTC.

This clonotype was counted only a few times. The V call is TRBV4-2, the J call TRBJ2-6, with D maybe TRBD2 (5 bases). Germline V gives CDR1 LGHNA, CDR2 YNFKEQ. Trimming removed 0 bases from V and 2 bases from J, with 8 bases in between. The CDR3 contains 16 residues. The CDR3 DNA sequence: TGTGCCAGCAGCCAAGATCATAGCGCTGGGGCCAACGTCCTGACTTTC. Encoded protein: CASSQDHSAGANVLTF.

V usage is TRBV20-1 and J usage is TRBJ2-5, with D maybe TRBD2 (6 bases). Trimming left V 5 bases short and J 3 bases short, with 13 bases between. This CDR3 spans 13 amino acids. Germline V lookup: CDR1 DFQATT, CDR2 SNEGSKA (reference sequence). The CDR3 nucleotides read TGCAGTGCTCCACGGGACTGGGAAGAGACCCAGTACTTC. It is translated as CSAPRDWEETQYF.

Only a few counts were recorded for this clonotype. This rearrangement joins TRBV4-3 to TRBJ2-3, with 7 positions matching TRBD2. CDR3 length: 17 residues. Germline V gene lookup returns CDR1 LGHNA and CDR2 YSLEER. J was trimmed by 5 bases and V by 1 base; bases with no gene match: 12. The chain's CDR3 is CASSQVGASWEGDTQYF. CDR3 bases: TGCGCCAGCAGCCAAGTCGGTGCCTCTTGGGAGGGAGATACGCAGTATTTT.

This clonotype was counted between two and nine times. This chain connects TRBV7-9 to TRBJ2-1; no clear D gene. Germline V gene data show CDR1 as SEHNR and CDR2 as FQNEAQ (reference sequence). Trimming left V 3 bases short and J 1 base short, with 10 bases between. This CDR3 contains 15 residues. CDR3: CASSFGHLSYNEQFF. The CDR3 coding sequence is TGTGCCAGCAGCTTTGGGCACCTATCCTACAATGAGCAGTTCTTC.

There are many counts of this clonotype. V gene TRBV5-6 combines with J gene TRBJ2-1, with 7 nucleotides matching TRBD2. With 0 bases clipped from V and 8 bases from J, the junction kept 11 bases outside the gene matches. The CDR3 covers 16 residues. Germline-derived CDR1 and CDR2 are SGHDT and YYEEEE. The DNA for the CDR3 is TGTGCCAGCAGCTTGGCCCTCGGGCGGGAGCTCTATGAGCAGTTCTTC. Its protein product is CASSLALGRELYEQFF.